Each of the 7 T cell receptor beta chains below was sequenced from the same sample in a study of cytomegalovirus exposure and HLA in healthy donors (dated by TCRdb to 2016 to 2017). Library generation was performed with the immunoSEQ multiplex PCR assay. A mixture of 60 forward primers for TCR Vbeta segments and 13 reverse primers for TCR Jbeta segments was used in the multiplex PCR. The table comes from immuneACCESS by way of TCRdb, which keeps in-frame sequences with V and J called. Part of the clones is missing from these tables; in studies checked, under half for an unresolved V gene and the rest for unknown reasons. For this sample the table gives fewer than 200,000 clones, of which around 67% were detected only once. Of the sample, roughly 4.4% falls within the top ten clones. Specimen: PBMCs. Receptor source: a young woman in good health and CMV-seropositive.

The V gene is TRBV27, the J gene TRBJ1-2; 8 bases map to TRBD1. The V and J ends lost 6 bases and 7 bases, in that order; junction bases with no gene match: 7. The CDR3 totals 13 residues. From germline, CDR1 is MNHEY and CDR2 SMNVEV (reference sequence). The CDR3 here is CASSSTGGSGYTF. CDR3 bases: TGTGCCAGCAGCTCTACAGGGGGTAGTGGCTACACCTTC.

In its sample, this clone was seen a few times. In DNA, the CDR3 is TGTGCCAGCTCACGCCGTTCTAGCGGGGGGGGCACAGATACGCAGTATTTT. Protein: CASSRRSSGGGTDTQYF. The V call is TRBV18, the J call TRBJ2-3; 12 bases map to TRBD2. Germline values: CDR1 KGHSH, CDR2 LQKENI. The CDR3 totals 17 residues. Unmatched junction bases numbered 6, after V lost 4 bases and J lost 1 base.

This sequence joins TRBV19 and TRBJ1-5; D is ambiguous. Trimming left V 1 base short and J 4 bases short, with 8 bases between. Germline CDR1 reads LNHDA; CDR2 reads SQIVND (reference sequence). This CDR3 is built from 14 residues. For the CDR3, the DNA is TGTGCCAGTAGTATAGCAGCGCAGAATCAGCCCCAGCATTTT. Translated, it gives CASSIAAQNQPQHF.

Only a few counts were recorded for this clone. Here the CDR3 DNA reads TGTGCCAGCAGTCCCATTGGACGGGAGGGTCAGCCCCAGCATTTT. As protein: CASSPIGREGQPQHF. V and J are TRBV2 and TRBJ1-5, with D uncertain. The V gene lost 5 bases and the J gene lost 6 bases, with 17 bases spanning the gap. The CDR3 extends over 15 amino acids. From germline, CDR1 is SNHLY and CDR2 FYNNEI.

V gene TRBV7-2 combines with J gene TRBJ1-6; D gene ambiguous. The V and J ends lost 1 base and 5 bases respectively, with 12 bases between them. The CDR3 consists of 16 residues. Germline-derived CDR1 and CDR2 are SGHTA and FQGNSA. The CDR3, as DNA: TGTGCCAGCAGCTTAGTTCCGGGGATGAATAATTCACCCCTCCACTTT. Protein: CASSLVPGMNNSPLHF.

As concerns this clone: Within the sample, other DNA sequences also encode this same CDR3. The chain is built from TRBV28 and TRBJ2-1; D perhaps matches TRBD2 (5 bases). V was pared by 5 bases and J by 6 bases, with 26 bases between. Germline V gene data show CDR1 as MDHEN and CDR2 as SYDVKM. The CDR3 contains 18 residues. CDR3 coding DNA: TGTGCCAGCAGTGTATTAGTCGCGCGGACTCCTAGGTCCAATGAGCAGTTCTTC. It is translated as CASSVLVARTPRSNEQFF.

The rearrangement uses TRBV19 and TRBJ1-5, with TRBD1 matching 8 bases. This CDR3 contains 14 residues. V was pared by 7 bases and J by 5 bases, with 7 bases of the junction left unmatched. Per the germline V gene, CDR1 is LNHDA and CDR2 is SQIVND (reference sequence). The CDR3 DNA is TGTGCCAGTAATAGGGACAGGAGGTATCAGCCCCAGCATTTT. This codes for CASNRDRRYQPQHF. The full variable domain, completed using reference TRBV19 and TRBJ1-5, is DGGITQSPKYLFRKEGQNVTLSCEQNLNHDAMYWYRQDPGQGLRLIYYSQIVNDFQKGDIAEGYSVSREKKESFPLTVTSAQKNPTAFYLCASNRDRRYQPQHFGDGTRLSIL.